This passage covers 32 T cell receptor beta chains from one sample sequenced in a study of radiotherapy plus CTLA-4 blockade in lung cancer. Clones were read by immunoSEQ multiplex PCR, and TCRdb kept only the in-frame ones, dropping some. Among around 43,000 clones listed, 60% to 80% were seen once. Specimen: peripheral blood, collected from a patient treated with radiotherapy plus ipilimumab. These receptor sequences come from a human donor with non-small cell lung cancer who had stable disease on radiotherapy plus ipilimumab.

This chain links TRBV4-1 with TRBJ1-3; no firm D call. Trimming shortened V by 2 bases and J by 0 bases, and 11 bases separated the two germline ends. This CDR3 is built from 16 residues. CDR1 MGHRA and CDR2 YSYEKL come from the germline V gene. Here the CDR3 DNA reads TGCGCCAGCAGCCAAATCGTCACTAGCTCTGGAAACACCATATATTTT. This encodes CASSQIVTSSGNTIYF.

Of note for this clone: Lacking the conserved final phenylalanine or tryptophan, this CDR3 likely reflects a read error. It is unclear where the CDR3 begins or ends on the DNA, so no DNA is shown, and the CDR3 is as TCRdb lists it. The chain joins TRBV5-8 to TRBJ1-1; the D call of TRBD1 is as the table states it, not checked on the DNA. The CDR3 extends over 9 residues, inclusive of both ends. Germline-derived CDR1 and CDR2 are SGHTS and YDEGEE. The CDR3 reads CASSSGQGS.

Regarding this clone: Germline is not matched at one junction end, which may reflect a read error. The chain recombines TRBV7-8 with TRBJ2-7; 10 bases match TRBD1. The V gene's germline CDR1 is SGHVS and CDR2 FQNEAQ. The CDR3 runs to 15 residues. DNA for the CDR3: TGTGCCAGCAGCTGGGGACAGGGGATCTCCCACGAGCAGTACTTC. Amino acid sequence: CASSWGQGISHEQYF.

This chain joins TRBV11-2 and TRBJ1-1; D unclear. Germline loops: CDR1 SGHAT, CDR2 FQNNGV. This CDR3 is 14 amino acids long. Trimming removed 0 bases at V and 4 bases at J, with 9 bases between. The CDR3 region has the DNA TGTGCCAGCAGCTTAGATCGGGTTGGCACTGAAGCTTTCTTT. This translates into CASSLDRVGTEAFF.

This clone occurred once. The rearrangement joins TRBV13 to TRBJ2-7; 7 bases agree with TRBD1. V lost 8 bases to trimming and J lost 4 bases; unmatched junction nucleotides: 11. The CDR3 has 14 amino acids. Germline V gene sequence: CDR1 PRHDT, CDR2 FYEKMQ (reference sequence). CDR3 residues: CASPSNRGLYEQYF. In DNA form, the CDR3 reads TGTGCCAGCCCCTCGAACAGGGGTTTATACGAGCAGTACTTC.

As concerns this clone: The junction departs from germline at one end; a sequencing error may be responsible. Other DNA sequences from this sample encode an identical CDR3 as well. V is TRBV19 and J is TRBJ2-7; a possible D gene is TRBD1 (5 bases). This CDR3 contains 13 residues. Germline V gene sequence: CDR1 LNHDA, CDR2 SQIVND (reference sequence). The CDR3 spells CASSIWGAYEQYF. In nucleotides, the CDR3 is TGTGCCAGTAGTATTTGGGGCGCCTATGAGCAGTACTTC.

The rearrangement uses TRBV5-1 and TRBJ1-1; 10 bases fit TRBD1. V lost 3 bases to trimming and J lost 4 bases; unmatched junction nucleotides: 6. Per the germline V gene, CDR1 is SGHRS and CDR2 is YFSETQ. The length of the CDR3 is 15 residues. This CDR3 is CASSSRTGGTTEAFF. The DNA of the CDR3 is TGCGCCAGCAGCTCCCGGACAGGGGGAACCACTGAAGCTTTCTTT. Variable domain in full (rest from reference TRBV5-1 and TRBJ1-1): KAGVTQTPRYLIKTRGQQVTLSCSPISGHRSVSWYQQTPGQGLQFLFEYFSETQRNKGNFPGRFSGRQFSNSRSEMNVSTLELGDSALYLCASSSRTGGTTEAFFGQGTRLTVV.

The V gene is TRBV11-3, the J gene TRBJ2-2, with 7 nucleotides matching TRBD2. V lost 0 bases and J lost 6; bases outside the gene matches: 7. CDR1 and CDR2 (germline): SGHNT, YENEEA. The CDR3 sequence is 16 residues long. For the CDR3, the DNA is TGTGCCAGCAGCTTAGATCCAGGCCGGGGGGCCGGGGAGCTGTTTTTT. Residues: CASSLDPGRGAGELFF.

CDR3 nucleotides: TGTGCCAGCAGTCTAGGACTAGCAGTGGATACGCAGTATTTT. Translation gives CASSLGLAVDTQYF. This chain connects TRBV2 to TRBJ2-3, with TRBD2 matching over 8 bases. V was clipped by 5 bases and J by 6 bases; unmatched bases: 7. Germline V gene sequence: CDR1 SNHLY, CDR2 FYNNEI. This CDR3 is 14 amino acids long.

V usage is TRBV5-1 and J usage is TRBJ1-2; TRBD1 agrees at 9 bases. The CDR3 is 14 amino acids. With V trimmed by 0 bases and J by 8 bases, 5 bases remained unmatched. The germline CDR1 and CDR2 sequences are SGHRS and YFSETQ. Here the CDR3 DNA reads TGCGCCAGCAGCTTGGGTCTGGGACAGGGAGGCTACACCTTC. Amino acids: CASSLGLGQGGYTF.

This chain joins TRBV19 and TRBJ2-3; D is ambiguous. The V end lost 3 bases, the J end lost 2 bases, and 12 bases lay between the germline ends. The CDR3 has 15 amino acids. Germline V CDR1 and CDR2: LNHDA, SQIVND (reference sequence). CDR3 residues: CASSIRHPLTDTQYF. In DNA form, the CDR3 reads TGTGCCAGTAGTATTCGACATCCGCTCACAGATACGCAGTATTTT.

The chain is built from TRBV4-1 and TRBJ2-1; 11 bases agree with TRBD2. Trimming took 4 bases from V and 6 from J; bases not matched to a gene: 5. This CDR3 is built from 15 residues. Germline assignment: CDR1 MGHRA and CDR2 YSYEKL. Written as DNA, the CDR3 is TGCGCCAGCAGCCCGACTAGCGGGGTGGTCAATGAGCAGTTCTTC. Translating gives CASSPTSGVVNEQFF.

The chain uses TRBV7-9 and TRBJ1-6; the D is unclear. V lost 3 bases, J lost 10 bases, and 10 bases lay in between. The length of the CDR3 is 13 residues. Germline CDR1 is SEHNR and CDR2 is FQNEAQ (reference sequence). For the CDR3, the DNA is TGTGCCAGCAGCTTCGGGGTGGGCTCACCCCTCCACTTT. Translation: CASSFGVGSPLHF.

The chain links TRBV5-3 to TRBJ2-7; a weak D match, TRBD2 (5 bases). TRBV5-3 is assigned to the ORF class and has an uncertain function. V was cut by 7 bases and J by 6 bases, with 14 bases left in between. The CDR3 is made up of 12 amino acids. The CDR3 is CARRQRLGEQYF. In DNA, the CDR3 is TGTGCCAGACGCCAGCGGCTGGGCGAGCAGTACTTC.

The rearrangement links TRBV15 to TRBJ1-3; TRBD1 matches at 7 bases. Per the germline V gene, CDR1 is LNHNV and CDR2 is YYDKDF (reference sequence). The V segment lost 1 base and the J segment 3 bases; nucleotides outside the gene matches: 12. This CDR3 has 18 residues. CDR3 sequence (DNA): TGTGCCACCAGCAGAGCAAATTTAGGACAGGACGGTGGAAACACCATATATTTT. It codes for CATSRANLGQDGGNTIYF.

The rearrangement links TRBV7-9 to TRBJ1-2, with D possibly TRBD1 on 5 matching bases. V lost 5 bases and J lost 1, with 17 bases in between. The CDR3 extends over 16 amino acids. Germline CDR1 SEHNR, CDR2 FQNEAQ (reference sequence). The CDR3 region has the DNA TGTGCCAGCAGCCCGGGGACTCGATTTATTAACTATGGCTACACCTTC. This translates into CASSPGTRFINYGYTF.

The CDR3, as DNA: TGCAGCCCTGATTGGGTAGGACAGGGCGCAGATACGCAGTATTTT. Protein: CSPDWVGQGADTQYF. This chain links TRBV29-1 with TRBJ2-3; 8 bases match TRBD1. CDR1 and CDR2 from the germline V gene are SQVTM and ANQGSEA. V dropped 8 bases and J dropped 4; count of bases not matched to a gene: 14. CDR3 size: 15 residues.

The rearrangement joins TRBV10-2 to TRBJ1-3, with 9 nucleotides matching TRBD1. Germline values: CDR1 WSHSY, CDR2 SAAADI. CDR3 length equals 16 residues. The ends lost 2 bases at V and 6 bases at J; junction bases unmatched: 8. CDR3 sequence: CASSERGQGKENTIYF. As DNA, the CDR3 is TGCGCCAGCAGTGAGCGGGGACAGGGAAAAGAAAACACCATATATTTT.

The chain couples TRBV11-3 to TRBJ1-2; a possible D gene is TRBD1 (5 bases). This CDR3 has 12 amino acids. Germline CDR1 and CDR2: SGHNT and YENEEA. Trimming pared 4 bases from V and 13 bases from J, leaving 16 bases between. CDR3 residues: CASSSGGFGRTF. The CDR3 bases are TGTGCCAGCAGCTCCGGGGGGTTTGGTCGCACCTTC.

CDR3 sequence reads: CASSPAGQGYEQYF. DNA of the CDR3: TGTGCCAGCAGCCCCGCCGGACAGGGGTACGAGCAGTACTTC. This chain uses TRBV28 with TRBJ2-7; 9 nucleotides agree with TRBD1. Germline V gene data show CDR1 as MDHEN and CDR2 as SYDVKM. This CDR3 has 14 residues. Unmatched junction bases numbered 7, after V lost 6 bases and J lost 4 bases.

This clone was seen only once. V usage is TRBV27 and J usage is TRBJ2-3; weak D call: TRBD1 (5 bases). Trimming cost V 2 bases and J 2 bases, with 8 bases left between them. The germline V gene has CDR1 MNHEY and CDR2 SMNVEV (reference sequence). This CDR3 has 14 amino acids. In DNA form, the CDR3 reads TGTGCCAGCAGTTTAGAGGACAACACAGATACGCAGTATTTT. It translates to CASSLEDNTDTQYF.

V is TRBV2 and J is TRBJ2-3; D is possibly TRBD2 (7 bases). The germline gives CDR1 SNHLY, CDR2 FYNNEI. With 7 bases removed from V and 4 bases from J, the gap between germline ends came to 21 bases. The CDR3 runs to 16 residues. CDR3 residues: CASKPLGGGRADTQYF. As DNA, the CDR3 is TGTGCCAGCAAACCGTTGGGGGGGGGCCGGGCAGATACGCAGTATTTT.

The DNA of the CDR3 is TGTGCCAGCAGCGAAAGCGGGGGGGCCTGGGAGACCCAGTACTTC. As protein: CASSESGGAWETQYF. The J gene is TRBJ2-5, the V gene TRBV7-3; 10 bases are a match to TRBD2. J lost 5 bases, V lost 5 bases, and 8 bases had no gene match. The CDR3 has 15 residues. Germline V CDR1 and CDR2: SGHTA, FQGTGA.

This chain links TRBV7-3 with TRBJ1-1; D might be TRBD1 (5 bases). Trimming took 1 base from V and 6 from J, leaving 15 bases between them. Germline V CDR1 and CDR2: SGHTA, FQGTGA. The CDR3 contains 15 residues. CDR3 sequence (DNA): TGTGCCAGCAGCTTAAGCCCGGGCCGGGGGGCTGAAGCTTTCTTT. Its protein product is CASSLSPGRGAEAFF. The full variable domain, completed using reference TRBV7-3 and TRBJ1-1, is GAGVSQTPSNKVTEKGKYVELRCDPISGHTALYWYRQSLGQGPEFLIYFQGTGAADDSGLPNDRFFAVRPEGSVSTLKIQRTERGDSAVYLCASSLSPGRGAEAFFGQGTRLTVV.

This clone was counted between two and nine times. The V call is TRBV11-3, the J call TRBJ2-5; TRBD1 matches at 9 bases. In germline, CDR1 is SGHNT, CDR2 YENEEA. The CDR3 sequence is 17 residues long. J gave up 4 bases and V 2 bases, and 11 bases lay outside the gene matches. The CDR3 sequence: CASSLNAGQGRGETQYF. Here the CDR3 DNA reads TGTGCCAGCAGCTTAAACGCTGGACAGGGGCGGGGAGAGACCCAGTACTTC.

The chain links TRBV2 to TRBJ2-3; TRBD1 matches 7 bases. Germline assignment: CDR1 SNHLY and CDR2 FYNNEI. The junction had 3 bases not matched to a gene; V was cut back by 9 bases and J by 0 bases. The CDR3 runs to 13 residues. CDR3 nucleotide sequence: TGTGCCAGGTCAGGGGGAAGCACAGATACGCAGTATTTT. Translated, it gives CARSGGSTDTQYF.

This clone appeared once. In DNA form, the CDR3 reads TGCGCCAGCAGCTCGGGACAGAACACAGATACGCAGTATTTT. It translates to CASSSGQNTDTQYF. This chain connects TRBV5-1 to TRBJ2-3; 7 bases agree with TRBD1. V lost 3 bases to trimming and J lost 2 bases; unmatched junction nucleotides: 3. Looked up from germline, CDR1 is SGHRS and CDR2 is YFSETQ. The CDR3 runs 14 residues.

The chain is built from TRBV10-3 and TRBJ2-2; TRBD2 matches at 8 bases. The CDR3 totals 18 residues. Trimming at V came to 0 bases and at J to 4 bases, leaving 10 bases not matched to a gene. Per the germline V gene, CDR1 is ENHRY and CDR2 is SYGVKD. CDR3 DNA sequence: TGTGCCATCAGTGAGTCGGGGCTAGCGGGCGGATCCACCGGGGAGCTGTTTTTT. Amino acids: CAISESGLAGGSTGELFF.

The chain links TRBV7-2 to TRBJ2-7; perhaps TRBD1 as D (5 bases). V dropped 2 bases and J dropped 1 base, with 9 bases sitting between them. The germline V gene encodes CDR1 SGHTA and CDR2 FQGNSA. The CDR3 is 14 amino acids. The chain's CDR3 is CASSLQGSSYEQYF. The CDR3 nucleotides read TGTGCCAGCAGCTTACAGGGATCTTCCTACGAGCAGTACTTC.

This clone was seen once. The chain is built from TRBV6-5 and TRBJ1-2, with no clear D. V lost 0 bases and J 4 bases, leaving 9 bases between the germline ends. This CDR3 region has 14 residues. The germline V gene encodes CDR1 MNHEY and CDR2 SVGAGI. In DNA, the CDR3 is TGTGCCAGCAGTTACTCATTGGGGAGCTATGGCTACACCTTC. Translation: CASSYSLGSYGYTF.

The chain recombines TRBV6-5 with TRBJ1-5; TRBD1 agrees at 10 bases. Losses at the gene ends were 5 bases for V and 3 bases for J; bases not matched to a gene: 4. From germline, CDR1 is MNHEY and CDR2 SVGAGI. The CDR3 has 15 amino acids. The CDR3 DNA follows: TGTGCCAGCAGTCCGACAGGGGGCACCAATCAGCCCCAGCATTTT. This codes for CASSPTGGTNQPQHF.

The rearrangement uses TRBV5-4 and TRBJ1-2; 8 bases are a match to TRBD1. CDR3 length: 14 residues. V shed 0 bases and J 9 bases; nucleotides not matched to a gene: 7. CDR1 and CDR2 from the germline V gene are SGHNT and YYREEE (reference sequence). CDR3 region: CASSLAGDRGSYTF. DNA for the CDR3: TGTGCCAGCAGCTTGGCGGGTGACAGGGGTAGCTACACCTTC.